This T cell receptor beta chain was captured in a study of cytomegalovirus exposure and HLA in healthy donors (dated by TCRdb to the late 2010s). Describing the broader study: In an earlier analysis of 587 of the donors, 250 to 300 Gb of sequence data and 100 million or so unique TCR beta sequences from roughly 180 million T cells were reported. Among a few hundred genotyped donors of the cohort, an average of around 240,000 unique TCR beta nucleotide sequences were sequenced per donor, roughly 20% of them non-productive. The study aimed to test whether cataloging public T cell receptors could reveal signatures of past pathogen exposure. A later genetic analysis took genome-wide SNP genotypes for about 55% of the roughly 700 donors and used that subset as a discovery cohort. Donor age, sex, ethnicity and CMV serostatus were compiled alongside the repertoire data. The study profiled the T cell repertoires of about 720 subjects by immunosequencing and related them to cytomegalovirus serostatus. In an earlier analysis of 550 to 700 of the donors, high-throughput TCR beta sequencing was used to judge whether each TCR beta V gene segment behaved as functional or pseudogenic. All discovery cohort repertoires had been generated on a single sequencing platform. The later analysis used no new phenotypic data to find candidate immune exposures, relying instead on TCR beta sequences and their occurrence across donors. To predict cytomegalovirus infection status, the study combined high-throughput TCR immunosequencing, statistical association of individual TCRs with disease status, and machine learning. A later analysis re-examined previously published TCR beta repertoires from 610 or so donors and added high-resolution HLA genotyping to investigate patterns of TCR occurrence. Of the approximately 400 genotyped donors, over 80% were placed in the genetic ancestry cluster associated with self-reported Caucasian donors. Class I and class II HLA loci were covered by the typing at four-digit resolution. Besides the first cohort of approximately 710 subjects, a separate validation cohort made up of over 95 different subjects was used. An early release covering about 600 HLA-typed donors comprised about 300 gigabases of sequencing data and 85 million to 100 million unique TCR sequences. Typing coverage varied by locus: about 629-640 donors for A, B, C, DRB1 and DQB1; some 520 for DQA1; over 600 for DPA1; 450 to 480 for DPB1. Because of strong linkage in the cohort, roughly five DR-DQ haplotypes were treated as single units for association and clustering. Findings and caveats that apply to the study as a whole: This cohort had only TCR beta chains sequenced, and the lack of alpha or paired-chain data limited which features could be detected. A later analysis found that HLA-associated TCR beta chains were more clonally expanded and had lower generation probabilities than equally common non-associated chains. Across donors, most TCR sequences were observed very rarely, whereas some public TCRs were present in many individuals. Several of the top co-occurrence clusters appeared to be linked to parvovirus B19, influenza, CMV and Epstein-Barr virus, according to a later analysis. In a later analysis, TCR association rates were found to vary across HLA loci, with the most associated TCRs seen for DRB1 alleles and the fewest for HLA-C alleles. According to a later analysis, most CMV-associated TCR beta chains appeared to be HLA-restricted, and the HLA associations seemed to be driven largely by CMV exposure. A group of highly shared sequence variants was considered likely to be a technical artifact of the sequencing pipeline. In the study, some 180 TCR beta chains were listed as associated with cytomegalovirus. Linkage disequilibrium might explain the correlated functional status among segregating V segments, but an unknown experimental factor could not be excluded. Assigning TCR associations to individual alleles was difficult when HLA alleles, especially DR and DQ, strongly co-occurred. Some IMGT-functional V segments, including TRBV6-2 and TRBV6-3, could not be distinguished by the 87-base-pair reads and were therefore excluded. A few of the identified cytomegalovirus-associated TCR beta chains were confirmed in vitro to be specific for cytomegalovirus antigens. Because HLA typing was unavailable for some donors at each locus, only the typed subset was used in association tests. Because counts were too low, seventeen rarely observed V segments, including chromosome 9 orphons, were excluded from the earlier analysis of 587 of the donors. CMV serostatus was the only immune exposure information available for the cohort. The classifier was reported to diagnose cytomegalovirus status with high specificity and sensitivity in both the original and validation cohorts. A further reported finding was that TCR beta sequences accurately predicted the HLA-A and HLA-B alleles for most subjects in the first cohort. According to a later genetic analysis, donors in an Asian-associated ancestry cluster had fewer N-insertions in productive TCRs than the roughly 670-donor mean. Roughly uniform sequencing depth across donors was assumed in presence/absence analyses, although this assumption may not hold. The authors suggested that the approach could potentially be generalized to other disease states and immunological phenotypes. V-gene and J-gene trimming of TCR beta chains was associated with a missense DCLRE1C variant in a later genetic analysis, and the association was replicated in an independent cohort. Broadly in line with IMGT annotations, most TCR beta V segments showed up in productive rearrangements about 87% or about 30% of the time in an earlier analysis of some 590 of the donors. At a false discovery rate of 0.05, a later analysis linked about 16,000 TCR beta sequences to specific HLA alleles.

Preparation of the library involved the immunoSEQ multiplex PCR assay. A mixture of 60 forward primers for TCR Vbeta segments and 13 reverse primers for TCR Jbeta segments was used in the multiplex PCR. The CDR3 region of rearranged TCR beta genes was amplified from genomic DNA by a multiplex PCR assay. The amplified TCR beta libraries were sequenced on the Illumina HiSeq System as 87-base-pair reads. For the original study's pipeline: A later analysis tallied roughly 78 million unique TCR beta chains across the 666 repertoires, and approximately 12 million of those chains were shared by two or more donors. A nearest-neighbor algorithm error-corrected the raw reads and collapsed the reads into unique sequences, merging closely related sequences to remove PCR and sequencing errors. Alignment of CDR3 sequences to IMGT reference sequences was used to assign V, D and J gene segments. For a sequence to be retained, at least a six-nucleotide match to both a V gene segment and a J gene segment was required. Rearrangements were classified as productive when the CDR3 lacked stop codons and remained in frame with V and J, and all other rearrangements were classified as non-productive. CDR3 was defined by IMGT convention, running from the second conserved V-encoded cysteine to the conserved J-encoded phenylalanine. The earlier analysis of 587 of the donors excluded sequences that lacked an unambiguous match to a single V gene segment. An earlier analysis of about 600 of the donors called V segments functional above 56.7% productive rearrangements and segregating when the between-donor standard deviation exceeded 5%. A statistical classification framework was built to diagnose cytomegalovirus status from the catalog of TCR beta chain sequences. A later analysis assigned V and J genes by comparing TCR nucleotide sequences with IMGT/GENE-DB human TR gene sequences. A later analysis assigned CDR3 sequences and most-parsimonious VDJ recombination scenarios with the TCRdist pipeline. In a later analysis, every TCR beta chain was defined by the combination of its CDR3 amino acid sequence and its V-gene family, and reads without a unique V-gene family were dropped. A later analysis removed nearly 600 highly shared, low-generation-probability nucleotide sequences to deal with suspected cross-contamination and a sequencing artifact. A later analysis calculated a clonal expansion index for each public chain from normalized within-repertoire ranks of inferred template counts. In a later analysis, generation probabilities were computed using a VDJ recombination model fitted to out-of-frame rearrangements, and the results were checked against IGoR. In a later analysis, hypergeometric tests were used to score TCR-TCR, TCR-HLA and TCR-CMV co-occurrence, with a repertoire-size bias correction applied to TCR pairs. False discovery rates were estimated in a later analysis by permuting HLA or CMV assignments 20 times. A later analysis grouped co-occurring TCRs with DBSCAN, adding TCRdist sequence similarity when clustering within HLA-allele-positive subsets. For co-occurrence clustering, repertoires with fewer than 30,000 or more than 120,000 public chains were excluded, along with 5 or 6 repertoires with anomalous nucleotide sharing. TCRdb stores this immuneACCESS table with in-frame sequences only. Part of the clones is absent; in the studies checked, under half of the shortfall reflects unresolved V genes, and no reason is known for the rest. V and J calls and clone size are as listed in that table; D and trimming were resolved from the DNA. The table for this sample lists around 67,000 clones; around 61% of them were counted only once. Approximately 2.9% of the sample comes from the top ten.

In total, roughly 710 healthy bone marrow donors made up the cohort. All cohort members were sampled while nominally healthy, although unrecorded immune exposures were likely present. The donor was CMV seronegative and belonged to the group of 352 seronegative cohort members. Each donor provided a peripheral blood sample, and peripheral blood mononuclear cells were used for TCR beta sequencing. Genomic DNA extraction from the blood cell samples was performed with the Qiagen DNeasy Blood Extraction Kit. Concerning this clone itself: Its antigen target is currently unknown. Base qualities are not recorded, but no much larger clone differs from it by a single base.

Inclusive of the bounding cysteine and phenylalanine, the CDR3 is 15 residues long. Just the 45-base CDR3 DNA is kept, in frame starting at base 1. Clipping removes 6 bases from V and 3 bases from J, with 10 as the unmatched junction base count. The CDR1 and CDR2 encoded by the germline V gene are MDHEN and SYDVKM. The sequence links TRBV28 to TRBJ2-7; 8 bases in between match TRBD1. This TCR derives from a woman aged 50 to 60 in good health and CMV-seronegative. Sequencing was done on a sample of PBMCs. The DNA sequence is as follows: TGTGCCAGCAGATGGATACAGGGGGGTTTCTACGAGCAGTACTTC. This is translated as CASRWIQGGFYEQYF.